The rows below give T cell receptor beta chains drawn from one sample of a study of cytotoxic CD8 clonotypes in ibrutinib-treated CLL. Some clones are missing from TCRdb's copy, which holds only in-frame ones; the method was immunoSEQ multiplex PCR. The table has 20,000 to 30,000 clones, about 64% seen once. Sequencing used PBMCs, obtained after 24 months of ibrutinib treatment. These receptor sequences come from a human donor with chronic lymphocytic leukemia. Each CDR3 is given with its conserved first and last residue. The order of the fields is clone size, D gene, V gene, J gene, CDR3 DNA, CDR3 protein. The D gene is left open where the match is weak. Part of the rows lack a size; the others show once, few, many or a class for expanded clones.

clone size: -; D gene: TRBD1; V gene: TRBV5-5; J gene: TRBJ1-3; CDR3 DNA: TGTGCCAGCAGCCGGGGACAGGGGGCCGGAAACACCATATATTTT; CDR3 protein: CASSRGQGAGNTIYF
clone size: -; D gene: TRBD2; V gene: TRBV6-5; J gene: TRBJ2-3; CDR3 DNA: TGTGCCAGCAGCACAACGGGGGGGGGCGCATATACGCAGTATTTT; CDR3 protein: CASSTTGGGAYTQYF
clone size: few; D gene: -; V gene: TRBV2; J gene: TRBJ1-5; CDR3 DNA: TGTGCCAGCAGAGGGGACTATGGTTTCCAGCCCCAGCATTTT; CDR3 protein: CASRGDYGFQPQHF
clone size: few; D gene: -; V gene: TRBV29-1; J gene: TRBJ1-3; CDR3 DNA: TGCAGCGGGGGGCTGGGGGGCTCTGGAAACACCATATATTTT; CDR3 protein: CSGGLGGSGNTIYF
clone size: -; D gene: -; V gene: TRBV9; J gene: TRBJ2-5; CDR3 DNA: TGTGCCAGCAGCGTATCGGTTGGGGAGACCCAGTACTTC; CDR3 protein: CASSVSVGETQYF
clone size: -; D gene: -; V gene: TRBV5-4; J gene: TRBJ1-2; CDR3 DNA: TGTGCCAGCAGCTTGGGGGCTCTGGCCTACGCGGGGATCGGCTACACCTTC; CDR3 protein: CASSLGALAYAGIGYTF
clone size: -; D gene: TRBD1; V gene: TRBV29-1; J gene: TRBJ2-3; CDR3 DNA: TGCAGCTCCGACGGACAGGGGGGCACAGATACGCAGTATTTT; CDR3 protein: CSSDGQGGTDTQYF
clone size: few; D gene: -; V gene: TRBV7-9; J gene: TRBJ2-2; CDR3 DNA: TGTGCCAGCAAGACAGATTCGCTGAACACCGGGGAGCTGTTTTTT; CDR3 protein: CASKTDSLNTGELFF
clone size: -; D gene: TRBD1; V gene: TRBV9; J gene: TRBJ1-4; CDR3 DNA: TGTGCCAGCAGCGTAGGAGGGGGCTCGGGAGAAAAACTGTTTTTT; CDR3 protein: CASSVGGGSGEKLFF
clone size: -; D gene: -; V gene: TRBV11-2; J gene: TRBJ1-1; CDR3 DNA: TGTGCCAGCAGCTTAGGAAGACTTAACACTGAAGCTTTCTTT; CDR3 protein: CASSLGRLNTEAFF
clone size: -; D gene: -; V gene: TRBV5-4; J gene: TRBJ1-2; CDR3 DNA: TGTGCCAGCAGCTTGACCGGGAGGGTAGATGGCTACACCTTC; CDR3 protein: CASSLTGRVDGYTF
clone size: -; D gene: -; V gene: TRBV15; J gene: TRBJ2-5; CDR3 DNA: TGTGCCACCAGCAGAGATAGGCAGTACCAAGAGACCCAGTACTTC; CDR3 protein: CATSRDRQYQETQYF
clone size: -; D gene: -; V gene: TRBV7-9; J gene: TRBJ1-4; CDR3 DNA: TGTGCCAGCAGCCCTCGTGGGACTAATGAAAAACTGTTTTTT; CDR3 protein: CASSPRGTNEKLFF
clone size: -; D gene: TRBD1; V gene: TRBV18; J gene: TRBJ2-7; CDR3 DNA: TGTGCCAGCTCGCGGACAGGGACCTACGAGCAGTACTTC; CDR3 protein: CASSRTGTYEQYF
clone size: -; D gene: TRBD1; V gene: TRBV7-7; J gene: TRBJ2-1; CDR3 DNA: TGTGCTAGCAGCTTAGAGGGACAGGTCAATGAGCAGTTCTTC; CDR3 protein: CASSLEGQVNEQFF
clone size: -; D gene: -; V gene: TRBV12-5; J gene: TRBJ1-2; CDR3 DNA: TGTGCTAGTGGTTTCTCCGGACGTACCGGGGGCTACACCTTC; CDR3 protein: CASGFSGRTGGYTF